A single sample is the source of the 20 T cell receptor beta chains below, sequenced in a study of spatial heterogeneity in lung cancer. Overall study findings and caveats: Expanded alpha and beta TCR counts within tumors tracked tumor mutation counts.

Their recognized antigens are unknown. Time point here: sample taken at primary tumor resection. TCRdb analysed the 5' RACE reads with MiXCR anew, one entry per CDR3 protein. The sample yields roughly 19,000 distinct CDR3 sequences, approximately 5% seen once. The sequences come from lung tumor tissue, collected at surgery. The receptors come from a female donor with early-stage non-small cell lung cancer.

This clonotype was counted many times. The CDR3 coding sequence is TGCGCCAGCAGCTCATTAGCGGGAGGGCCTGGCAATGAGCAGTTCTTC. Translating it yields CASSSLAGGPGNEQFF. V and J are TRBV5-1 and TRBJ2-1; 11 bases map to TRBD2. Germline CDR1 reads SGHRS; CDR2 reads YFSETQ. Losses at the gene ends were 3 bases for V and 6 bases for J; bases not matched to a gene: 8. The CDR3 spans 16 residues.

The table lists this clonotype with many counts. The chain links TRBV4-1 to TRBJ2-1; D is unclear. The CDR3 runs to 14 residues. The germline V and J ends were trimmed by 1 base and 7 bases, with 11 bases remaining between them. Looked up from germline, CDR1 is MGHRA and CDR2 is YSYEKL. This chain's CDR3 is CASSQGPYPNEQFF. In DNA form, the CDR3 reads TGCGCCAGCAGCCAAGGGCCCTATCCGAATGAGCAGTTCTTC.

This clonotype was found many times. The chain's CDR3 is CASRKGTAGELFF. In nucleotides, the CDR3 is TGTGCCAGCCGGAAGGGCACCGCCGGGGAGCTGTTTTTT. The gene calls are TRBV2 and TRBJ2-2, with D uncertain. V lost 8 bases to trimming and J lost 6 bases, with 13 bases between them. CDR3 length: 13 amino acids. CDR1 SNHLY and CDR2 FYNNEI come from the germline V gene.

This clonotype showed up many times. The genes are TRBV27 and TRBJ2-5, with TRBD2 as a possible D gene (6 bases). CDR1 is MNHEY, CDR2 SMNVEV, per germline (reference sequence). V was cut by 8 bases and J by 5 bases, with 15 bases left in between. This CDR3 has 13 residues. CDR3 bases: TGTGCCAGCCGGGCCTGGGCGGGGGAGACCCAGTACTTC. It is translated as CASRAWAGETQYF.

This clonotype qualifies as medium-sized (0.01 to 0.1%). This chain uses TRBV9 with TRBJ2-3; D gene uncertain. CDR3 length: 16 residues. Trimming cost V 1 base and J 2 bases, with 14 bases left between them. Germline V gene sequence: CDR1 SGDLS, CDR2 YYNGEE. This CDR3 is CASSVQAANPTDTQYF. DNA for the CDR3: TGTGCCAGCAGCGTACAGGCGGCGAATCCCACAGATACGCAGTATTTT.

Many counts were recorded for this clonotype. V gene TRBV29-1 combines with J gene TRBJ2-1; D unresolved. Trimming pared 5 bases from V and 4 bases from J, leaving 6 bases between. This CDR3 is built from 11 residues. Germline loops: CDR1 SQVTM, CDR2 ANQGSEA. DNA for the CDR3: TGCAGCGTTTTTGTGTACAATGAGCAGTTCTTC. Translated: CSVFVYNEQFF.

This clonotype has ten or more counts. The rearrangement joins TRBV2 to TRBJ2-1; the match to TRBD2 covers 13 bases. The V and J ends lost 4 bases and 5 bases, in that order; junction bases with no gene match: 5. The length of the CDR3 is 16 residues. Germline V gene sequence: CDR1 SNHLY, CDR2 FYNNEI. The CDR3 loop is CASSARLAGGNNEQFF. CDR3 DNA: TGTGCCAGCAGTGCCCGACTAGCGGGAGGTAACAATGAGCAGTTCTTC.

In this sample, this clonotype turned up many times. The chain joins TRBV25-1 to TRBJ1-2, with a tentative D call TRBD1 (5 bases). This CDR3 region has 15 residues. V shed 5 bases and J shed 3 bases, with 16 bases lying between them. Germline lookup yields CDR1 MGHDK and CDR2 SYGVNS. The CDR3 nucleotides are TGTGCCAGCAGTAAGACCCGGGACGCGCACTATGGCTACACCTTC. Its protein product is CASSKTRDAHYGYTF.

Ten or more counts support this clonotype. The chain uses TRBV29-1 and TRBJ1-1, with D possibly TRBD1 on 6 matching bases. V was pared by 6 bases and J by 5 bases, with 7 bases between. The germline CDR1 and CDR2 sequences are SQVTM and ANQGSEA. The CDR3 has 10 residues. Written as DNA, the CDR3 is TGCAGCGTCAGGGGTACTGAAGCTTTCTTT. Translating it yields CSVRGTEAFF.

This clonotype was seen ten or more times. This CDR3 reads CASSAIYEQYF. CDR3 nucleotides: TGTGCCAGCAGTGCGATCTACGAGCAGTACTTC. This chain connects TRBV25-1 to TRBJ2-7, with D unclear. V was cut by 4 bases and J by 3 bases, with 4 bases left in between. The CDR3 has 11 amino acids. Germline CDR1 MGHDK, CDR2 SYGVNS.

This clonotype occurred a few times. This chain links TRBV4-1 with TRBJ2-7; D may be TRBD1 or TRBD2 (5 bases each). CDR1 is MGHRA and CDR2 is YSYEKL in the germline V gene. This CDR3 has 14 amino acids. Deletions cut 0 bases from V and 7 bases from J, with 13 bases between. CDR3 in amino acids: CASSQDSGPTEQYF. The CDR3 DNA reads TGCGCCAGCAGCCAAGATTCGGGACCAACTGAGCAGTACTTC.

This clonotype has only a few counts. The chain uses TRBV7-8 and TRBJ2-3; D remains ambiguous. Trimming stripped 1 base from V and 3 bases from J, with 2 bases between. The CDR3 is 12 residues long. CDR1 and CDR2 from the germline V gene are SGHVS and FQNEAQ. The CDR3 loop is CASSLGTDTQYF. CDR3 nucleotides: TGTGCCAGCAGCTTAGGTACAGATACGCAGTATTTT.

This clonotype came up many times. The chain's CDR3 is CASSLPGQGAADTQYF. CDR3 sequence (DNA): TGCGCCAGCAGCTTGCCGGGACAGGGGGCGGCAGATACGCAGTATTTT. The rearrangement uses TRBV5-1 and TRBJ2-3, with 12 bases aligning to TRBD1. CDR1 SGHRS and CDR2 YFSETQ come from the germline V gene. The CDR3 is 16 amino acids. Germline trimming cut 1 base from V and 4 bases from J; bases unmatched to any gene: 4.

This clonotype was counted many times. The chain couples TRBV29-1 to TRBJ2-1, with D possibly TRBD2 on 6 matching bases. The germline CDR1 and CDR2 sequences are SQVTM and ANQGSEA. V lost 4 bases, J lost 2 bases, and 9 bases lay in between. CDR3 size: 13 residues. This chain's CDR3 is CSVVRTTYNEQFF. Written as DNA, the CDR3 is TGCAGCGTTGTTAGGACTACCTACAATGAGCAGTTCTTC.

In its sample, this clonotype was seen many times. The DNA for the CDR3 is TGCGCCAGCAGCTTGGGGGGCGGGATCTACAATGAGCAGTTCTTC. Amino acids: CASSLGGGIYNEQFF. The chain employs TRBV5-1 and TRBJ2-1; tentative D call: TRBD2 (6 bases). Germline-derived CDR1 and CDR2 are SGHRS and YFSETQ. V was pared by 0 bases and J by 3 bases, with 10 bases between. CDR3 length: 15 residues. Full variable domain (missing parts from reference TRBV5-1 and TRBJ2-1): KAGVTQTPRYLIKTRGQQVTLSCSPISGHRSVSWYQQTPGQGLQFLFEYFSETQRNKGNFPGRFSGRQFSNSRSEMNVSTLELGDSALYLCASSLGGGIYNEQFFGPGTRLTVL.

The V and J genes are TRBV4-2 and TRBJ2-1; 11 positions agree with TRBD2. Germline V gene data show CDR1 as LGHNA and CDR2 as YNFKEQ. V lost 5 bases and J lost 7; bases outside the gene matches: 10. The CDR3 covers 16 residues. CDR3 coding DNA: TGTGCCAGCAGCGGCTGGGGACTAGCGGCGGAGAATGAGCAGTTCTTC. Amino acids: CASSGWGLAAENEQFF.

This clonotype was detected ten times or more. This chain joins TRBV30 and TRBJ1-4; TRBD1 is a possible D gene (5 bases). The CDR3 covers 14 residues. V shed 4 bases and J shed 7 bases, with 16 bases lying between them. Per germline, CDR1 GTSNPN and CDR2 SVGIG (reference sequence). CDR3: CAWNRGSHLEKLFF. Here the CDR3 DNA reads TGTGCCTGGAATAGGGGCAGTCATCTTGAAAAACTGTTTTTT.

At least ten counts were recorded for this clonotype. The chain combines TRBV28 with TRBJ2-7; tentatively, D is TRBD1 (6 bases). V lost 4 bases to trimming and J lost 1 base, with 11 bases between them. The CDR3 spans 14 residues. The germline V gene has CDR1 MDHEN and CDR2 SYDVKM. CDR3 bases: TGTGCCAGCAGTTACGTGACAGGTTCCTACGAGCAGTACTTC. Encoded protein: CASSYVTGSYEQYF.

This clonotype was picked up many times. J is TRBJ2-3 and V is TRBV6-1; D is perhaps TRBD1 (5 bases). The CDR3 loop spans 15 amino acids. With 3 bases removed from V and 0 bases from J, the gap between germline ends came to 10 bases. From germline, CDR1 is MNHNS and CDR2 SASEGT. CDR3 amino acids: CASSDGQGSTDTQYF. The CDR3 bases are TGTGCCAGCAGTGACGGGCAGGGCAGCACAGATACGCAGTATTTT.

This clonotype was seen only a few times. This chain joins TRBV6-6 and TRBJ2-7, with D possibly being TRBD1 or TRBD2 (7 bases each). V was pared by 7 bases and J by 5 bases, with 18 bases between. The CDR3 spans 14 residues. CDR1 MNHNY and CDR2 SVGAGI come from the germline V gene (reference sequence). CDR3 amino acids: CASTPQGGGNEQYF. CDR3 bases: TGTGCCAGCACCCCGCAGGGAGGGGGCAACGAGCAGTACTTC.